This T cell receptor (beta chain) stems from a study of shared clonotypes between healthy human individuals. Findings and caveats of the study: It was observed that roughly 5.1% of naive CD4 clonotypes were shared across several donors.

After removal of 6 bases from V and 2 bases from J, the junction contained 7 bases not matched to a gene. Germline assignment: CDR1 SNHLY and CDR2 FYNNEI. This CDR3 spans 15 amino acids. A remark on this clone: Its antigen is currently unknown.

Deep level was the assay's run setting. For every subset, genomic DNA was evenly distributed across several immunoSEQ plates. Each PCR replicate from the sorted subsets contained about 180 ng DNA, which is 30,000 or so T cell genomes. Profiling relied on immunoSEQ multiplex PCR, and the TCRdb table lists in-frame clones only, not all of them. This repertoire shows 2 million to 3 million clones, approximately 93% found once; its top ten account for approximately 0.37%. Sequenced input: naive CD4+ T cells from PBMCs. Subset given: CD45RA+ positively selected. This chain connects TRBV2 to TRBJ2-5; 9 positions match TRBD2. The TCR comes from a man aged 18 to 35 in good health. Some clones in this sample may be carry-over from other donors' samples. In DNA, the CDR3 is TGTGCCAGCAGCTCCGGACTAGCGCCTCAAGAGACCCAGTACTTC. This encodes CASSSGLAPQETQYF.